The rows below give T cell receptor beta chains drawn from one sample of a study of regulatory T cells in long-lasting Graves disease. TCRdb used MiXCR to reprocess the multiplex PCR reads, holding one entry per CDR3 protein. The table lists around 480,000 distinct CDR3 sequences, about 16% of them singletons. The same sample was also studied in work on T cells in Graves' hyperthyroidism and ophthalmopathy.

The source was peripheral blood mononuclear cells (PBMCs), collected at new diagnosis, from a patient treated with antithyroid drugs. The receptors stem from a woman aged 35-65 years with Graves disease. CDR3s include the opening cysteine and the closing phenylalanine or tryptophan. The D gene is left open where the match is weak. Only some rows state a clone size, as once, few, many or a class for expanded clones.

D: TRBD2
J: TRBJ2-1
V: TRBV11-2
length: 15
size: -
DNA: TGTGCCAGCAGCTTAGTTTCTAGCGGGGGGGATGAGCAGTTCTTC
CDR3: CASSLVSSGGDEQFF

D: TRBD1
J: TRBJ1-6
V: TRBV7-2
length: 14
size: few
DNA: TGTGCCAGCAGCTCCCGGACAGGGACAACACCCCTCCACTTT
CDR3: CASSSRTGTTPLHF

D: TRBD2
J: TRBJ2-3
V: TRBV6-2/TRBV6-3
length: 16
size: many
DNA: TGCGCCAGCAAATGGACTAGCGGGGGACCCGGGGATACGCAGTATTTT
CDR3: CASKWTSGGPGDTQYF

D: -
J: TRBJ1-1
V: TRBV10-3
length: 12
size: few
DNA: TGTGCCATCGGTGATCCGGGGACTGAAGCTTTCTTT
CDR3: CAIGDPGTEAFF

D: -
J: TRBJ1-2
V: TRBV19
length: 14
size: few
DNA: TGTGCCAGTAGTGTCGCAGGGGCTACCTATGGCTACACCTTC
CDR3: CASSVAGATYGYTF

D: TRBD2
J: TRBJ2-3
V: TRBV7-9
length: 15
size: -
DNA: TGTGCCAGCAGCTGGGGTAGCGGGGCCACAGATACGCAGTATTTT
CDR3: CASSWGSGATDTQYF

D: TRBD1
J: TRBJ2-7
V: TRBV12-3/TRBV12-4
length: 13
size: many
DNA: TGTGCCAGCAGTTTCGAGACAGGGTATGAGCAGTACTTC
CDR3: CASSFETGYEQYF

D: -
J: TRBJ2-2
V: TRBV28
length: 14
size: -
DNA: TGTGCCAGCAGTTTCGGAGAGGGACCCGGGGAGCTGTTTTTT
CDR3: CASSFGEGPGELFF

D: -
J: TRBJ2-1
V: TRBV20-1
length: 14
size: many
DNA: TGCAGTGCTACCAAGTCACTGGCTTACAATGAGCAGTTCTTC
CDR3: CSATKSLAYNEQFF

D: -
J: TRBJ1-5
V: TRBV7-2
length: 15
size: many
DNA: TGTGCCAGCAGCTTGCCCCTTGGTAGCAATCAGCCCCAGCATTTT
CDR3: CASSLPLGSNQPQHF

D: -
J: TRBJ1-1
V: TRBV29-1
length: 14
size: -
DNA: TGCAGCGTCCAGACAGGCTTTATGAACACTGAAGCTTTCTTT
CDR3: CSVQTGFMNTEAFF